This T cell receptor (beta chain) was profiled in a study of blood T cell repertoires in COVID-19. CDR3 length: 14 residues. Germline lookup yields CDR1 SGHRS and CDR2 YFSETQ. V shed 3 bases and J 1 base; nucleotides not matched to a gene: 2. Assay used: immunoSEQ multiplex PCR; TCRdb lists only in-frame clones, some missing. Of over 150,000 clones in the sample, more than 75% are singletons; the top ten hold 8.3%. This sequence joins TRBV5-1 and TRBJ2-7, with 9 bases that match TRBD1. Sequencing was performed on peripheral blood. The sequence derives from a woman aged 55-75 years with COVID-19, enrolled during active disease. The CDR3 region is CASSSTGGSYEQYF. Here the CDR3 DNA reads TGCGCCAGCAGCTCGACAGGGGGTTCCTACGAGCAGTACTTC.